These 18 T cell receptor beta chains came from one sample sequenced in a study of post-analysis software for immune sequencing data. Presence of unique molecular identifiers characterized the TCR beta cDNA libraries. TCRdb used MiXCR to reprocess the PCR reads, holding one entry per CDR3 protein. Of about 770,000 distinct CDR3 sequences detected, 35% to 55% appear once; the ten largest clones hold roughly 4.5%. Antigen specificity for these receptors is unknown. Overall study results and limits: Five TRBV segments (TRBV5-6, TRBV5-1 and TRBV20-1 among them) occurred more frequently in patients than in controls.

The sample taken for sequencing was blood. The receptors derive from a girl aged 5 to 17 with multiple sclerosis.

This clonotype came up many times. This sequence joins TRBV18 and TRBJ2-7; no reliable D call. Per germline, CDR1 KGHSH and CDR2 LQKENI. The V end was cut by 3 bases, the J end by 5 bases, with 8 bases between. CDR3 length: 12 amino acids. CDR3 sequence (DNA): TGTGCCAGCTCACCCCTAGGCGACGAGCAGTACTTC. Protein product: CASSPLGDEQYF.

This clonotype was observed a few times. The chain carries TRBV20-1 and TRBJ2-7; 7 nucleotides align to TRBD2. This CDR3 contains 13 residues. CDR1 is DFQATT, CDR2 SNEGSKA, per germline (reference sequence). V was clipped by 6 bases and J by 1 base; unmatched bases: 6. This CDR3 is CSAPGLTSYEQYF. In nucleotides, the CDR3 is TGCAGTGCCCCGGGACTAACATCCTACGAGCAGTACTTC.

This rearrangement joins TRBV10-3 to TRBJ2-1, with D perhaps TRBD2 (6 bases). V was trimmed by 4 bases and J by 6 bases, leaving 10 bases between them. CDR3 size: 13 residues. The V gene's germline CDR1 is ENHRY and CDR2 SYGVKD. The CDR3, as DNA: TGTGCCATCAGTGCCGGGGGACTCAATGAGCAGTTCTTC. This sequence encodes CAISAGGLNEQFF.

The gene calls are TRBV6-5 and TRBJ2-3; D is possibly TRBD2 (6 bases). This CDR3 contains 15 residues. Germline loops: CDR1 MNHEY, CDR2 SVGAGI. The V end lost 2 bases, the J end lost 4 bases, and 13 bases lay between the germline ends. The CDR3 loop reads CASSYPGAGADTQYF. CDR3 nucleotides: TGTGCCAGCAGTTACCCGGGAGCCGGCGCAGATACGCAGTATTTT.

The chain uses TRBV11-2 and TRBJ2-7; 8 bases match TRBD1. The J call may be faulty, since TRBJ2-5 better matches the DNA end. Germline lookup yields CDR1 SGHAT and CDR2 FQNNGV. The CDR3 sequence is 17 residues long. CDR3 sequence: CASSFPPTPGGGETQYF. The CDR3 nucleotides read TGTGCCAGCAGCTTCCCACCGACCCCAGGGGGCGGGGAGACCCAGTACTTC.

The chain joins TRBV2 to TRBJ2-4; the D is unclear. Per the germline V gene, CDR1 is SNHLY and CDR2 is FYNNEI. V lost 2 bases and J 2 bases, leaving 7 bases between the germline ends. The CDR3 length is 14 residues. The CDR3 region is CASSEWASKNIQYF. CDR3 sequence (DNA): TGTGCCAGCAGTGAATGGGCTTCCAAAAACATTCAGTACTTC.

This clonotype has a single count. This rearrangement joins TRBV2 to TRBJ1-1; 12 bases align to TRBD1. Germline-derived CDR1 and CDR2 are SNHLY and FYNNEI. J gave up 5 bases and V 4 bases, and 5 bases lay outside the gene matches. The CDR3 covers 15 residues. CDR3 DNA: TGTGCCAGCAGTGGGGGACAGGGGGCCTCAACTGAAGCTTTCTTT. It specifies CASSGGQGASTEAFF.

The CDR3 loop reads CASSCGGSGNEQYF. CDR3 sequence (DNA): TGTGCCAGCAGTTGCGGCGGGAGTGGGAACGAGCAGTACTTC. The chain combines TRBV27 with TRBJ2-7; TRBD2 aligns across 7 bases. Per germline, CDR1 MNHEY and CDR2 SMNVEV (reference sequence). The CDR3 runs 14 residues. V trimming: 4 bases; J trimming: 5 bases; junction bases outside the gene matches: 8.

This clonotype was recorded a few times. The rearrangement links TRBV10-3 to TRBJ2-1, with unresolved D. The V end was cut by 2 bases, the J end by 8 bases, with 10 bases between. The germline CDR1 and CDR2 sequences are ENHRY and SYGVKD. The CDR3 sequence is 13 residues long. The CDR3 nucleotides are TGTGCCATCAGTGAGCGGGCTGGCTATGAGCAGTTCTTC. Residues: CAISERAGYEQFF.

The CDR3 DNA follows: TGCAGTGCTCCCAGGGGGCCGACCTACGAGCAGTACTTC. Protein: CSAPRGPTYEQYF. The rearrangement uses TRBV20-1 and TRBJ2-5; 8 positions match TRBD1. The last part of the DNA fits TRBJ2-7 better; the J call may be wrong. In germline, CDR1 is DFQATT, CDR2 SNEGSKA (reference sequence). The CDR3 is 13 residues long.

This clonotype was detected once. The chain uses TRBV4-1 and TRBJ2-1; 7 bases agree with TRBD2. In germline, CDR1 is MGHRA, CDR2 YSYEKL. With 1 base clipped from V and 6 bases from J, the junction kept 3 bases outside the gene matches. This CDR3 has 14 amino acids. CDR3 bases: TGCGCCAGCAGCCAAGTTGGCGGGGGCAATGAGCAGTTCTTC. This translates into CASSQVGGGNEQFF.

The rearrangement uses TRBV3-1 and TRBJ2-2, with 11 bases fitting TRBD1. V lost 4 bases to trimming and J lost 8 bases; unmatched junction nucleotides: 12. The CDR3 is 17 residues long. Germline CDR1 is LGHDT and CDR2 is YNNKEL (reference sequence). CDR3 bases: TGTGCCAGCAGCCGGAGGACGGACAGGGGGCCCGGAGGGGAGCTGTTTTTT. Its translation is CASSRRTDRGPGGELFF.

This clonotype was picked up a small number of times. V and J are TRBV20-1 and TRBJ2-7; possible D gene TRBD2, 5 bases. Per the germline V gene, CDR1 is DFQATT and CDR2 is SNEGSKA (reference sequence). The CDR3 runs 15 residues. V lost 3 bases to trimming and J lost 3 bases, with 18 bases between them. CDR3 sequence (DNA): TGCAGTGCTAGGGAGGATAGGTCCAATGGCTACGAGCAGTACTTC. Translation gives CSAREDRSNGYEQYF.

This clonotype was detected a few times. The CDR3 spells CASGPLAVANTGELFF. The CDR3, as DNA: TGTGCTAGTGGTCCTCTAGCGGTCGCGAACACCGGGGAGCTGTTTTTT. This chain uses TRBV12-5 with TRBJ2-2; 7 bases line up with TRBD2. J gave up 0 bases and V 5 bases, and 6 bases lay outside the gene matches. Germline V gene sequence: CDR1 LGHNT, CDR2 FRNRAP. CDR3 length: 16 residues.

The chain links TRBV12-3 or TRBV12-4 to TRBJ1-5, with 9 positions matching TRBD1. This CDR3 contains 13 residues. J was trimmed by 3 bases and V by 8 bases; bases with no gene match: 2. CDR3 bases: TGTGCCAGCGGGGACAGGGACAATCAGCCCCAGCATTTT. Translating gives CASGDRDNQPQHF.

The chain uses TRBV20-1 and TRBJ2-1; D is unresolved. Germline lookup yields CDR1 DFQATT and CDR2 SNEGSKA (reference sequence). The ends were cut back, 3 bases at V and 13 bases at J, with 13 bases in the middle. The CDR3 covers 11 residues. The DNA for the CDR3 is TGCAGTGCTAGTAAGGGTAGTGTCCAGTTCTTC. It yields the protein CSASKGSVQFF.

Here the CDR3 DNA reads TGTGCCAGCAGCCTCTTTACAGGGGGCCCAGATACGCAGTATTTT. Protein sequence: CASSLFTGGPDTQYF. This rearrangement joins TRBV7-2 to TRBJ2-3, with TRBD1 matching over 9 bases. The length of the CDR3 is 15 residues. V lost 5 bases and J lost 4; bases outside the gene matches: 7. From germline, CDR1 is SGHTA and CDR2 FQGNSA.

With respect to this clonotype: Relative to the germline gene, one junction end is altered; a read error may explain this. V gene TRBV4-1 combines with J gene TRBJ2-6; D tentatively fits TRBD1 or TRBD2 (5 bases each). Looked up from germline, CDR1 is MGHRA and CDR2 is YSYEKL. The CDR3 spans 15 residues. The CDR3 coding sequence is TGCGCCAGCAGCCATGGGGACGCTGGGGCCAACGTCCCGACTTTC. This sequence encodes CASSHGDAGANVPTF.